The rows below give T cell receptor beta chains drawn from one sample of a study of cytomegalovirus exposure and HLA in healthy donors. Libraries were prepared by immunoSEQ multiplex PCR; TCRdb keeps only in-frame clonotypes and omits some of them. The data contain roughly 140,000 clones, around 79% of them singletons. Source material: PBMCs. The receptors here all came from a male donor in good health and CMV-seronegative. Both conserved end residues are part of each CDR3. The D gene is left open where the match is weak. Size is omitted from some rows. Given values are once, few, many or a class for expanded clones.

j_call v_call clone_size d_call cdr3_aa cdr3_nt
TRBJ2-5 TRBV30 . TRBD2 CAWSIGTSGSETQYF TGTGCCTGGAGTATTGGGACTAGCGGGAGTGAGACCCAGTACTTC
TRBJ2-1 TRBV5-5 . TRBD1 CASSLRDRADEQFF TGTGCCAGCAGCTTGCGGGACAGGGCCGATGAGCAGTTCTTC
TRBJ1-4 TRBV7-9 . . CASSHLGRGASDEKLFF TGTGCCAGCAGCCACCTAGGGCGGGGGGCTTCTGATGAAAAACTGTTTTTT
TRBJ1-1 TRBV5-1 . TRBD1 CASSGTGTEAFF TGCGCCAGCAGCGGGACAGGGACTGAAGCTTTCTTT
TRBJ1-3 TRBV9 . TRBD1 CASSARQGAGNTIYF TGTGCCAGCAGCGCCCGACAGGGCGCTGGAAACACCATATATTTT
TRBJ2-2 TRBV18 once TRBD1 CASSPFAQTGANTGELFF TGTGCCAGCTCACCATTTGCCCAGACAGGGGCGAACACCGGGGAGCTGTTTTTT
TRBJ2-7 TRBV11-3 . . CASSFAGAPSYEQYF TGTGCCAGCAGCTTCGCGGGGGCCCCATCCTACGAGCAGTACTTC
TRBJ1-1 TRBV2 . . CASTLDTRGSTMNTEAFF TGTGCCAGCACCCTCGATACTAGGGGGTCGACCATGAACACTGAAGCTTTCTTT
TRBJ2-7 TRBV5-8 . . CASSYTYEQYF TGTGCCAGCAGCTACACCTACGAGCAGTACTTC
TRBJ2-2 TRBV19 . TRBD2 CASTSGGAGGELFF TGTGCCAGTACTAGCGGGGGGGCTGGCGGGGAGCTGTTTTTT
TRBJ1-2 TRBV11-2 . . CASSSRQDYGYTF TGTGCCAGCAGCTCCAGACAGGACTATGGCTACACCTTC
TRBJ2-5 TRBV11-2 . . CASSLEFGDKQYF TGTGCCAGCAGCTTAGAATTTGGGGACAAGCAGTACTTC
TRBJ1-1 TRBV30 . . CAWSVNTEAFF TGTGCCTGGTCAGTTAACACTGAAGCTTTCTTT
TRBJ1-2 TRBV19 . TRBD1 CASIKQGTVYGYTF TGTGCCAGTATTAAACAGGGGACCGTCTATGGCTACACCTTC
TRBJ2-7 TRBV6-4 . TRBD1 CASSDPTGAGSYEQYF TGTGCCAGCAGTGATCCGACAGGGGCCGGCTCCTACGAGCAGTACTTC
TRBJ1-2 TRBV7-9 . . CASSLAGGAGYGYTF TGTGCCAGCAGCTTAGCCGGGGGGGCAGGGTATGGCTACACCTTC
TRBJ1-5 TRBV5-1 . . CASSLAPGPSQPQHF TGCGCCAGCAGCTTGGCACCAGGGCCAAGCCAGCCCCAGCATTTT
TRBJ1-2 TRBV7-9 . TRBD1 CASSGDRGLYGYTF TGTGCCAGCAGCGGGGACAGGGGGCTCTATGGCTACACCTTC
TRBJ2-5 TRBV11-3 . . CASSLEQGQETQYF TGTGCCAGCAGCTTAGAACAGGGCCAAGAGACCCAGTACTTC
TRBJ2-1 TRBV5-5 . TRBD2 CASSLMSSGLTEQFF TGTGCCAGCAGCTTGATGTCTAGCGGGCTGACTGAGCAGTTCTTC
TRBJ1-3 TRBV5-1 . TRBD1 CASSRGQDSGNTIYF TGCGCCAGCAGTCGGGGACAGGACTCTGGAAACACCATATATTTT
TRBJ2-1 TRBV2 . . CALLGRVGDEQFF TGTGCCTTACTCGGCAGGGTCGGCGATGAGCAGTTCTTC
TRBJ1-1 TRBV6-5 . TRBD1 CASSPQDRDAFF TGTGCCAGCAGTCCCCAGGACAGGGATGCTTTCTTT
TRBJ1-1 TRBV5-1 . . CASSLTVNTEAFF TGCGCCAGCAGCTTGACGGTGAACACTGAAGCTTTCTTT
TRBJ1-1 TRBV21-1 few . CASSKEVRWDRGVVLVSSEAFF TGTGCCAGCAGCAAAGAGGTTAGGTGGGACAGGGGTGTTGTCCTTGTCTCCTCTGAAGCTTTCTTT
TRBJ2-7 TRBV11-3 . TRBD2 CASSFSGSSYEQYF TGTGCCAGCAGCTTTAGCGGGAGCTCCTACGAGCAGTACTTC
TRBJ2-1 TRBV11-2 few . CASSAQGSYNEQFF TGTGCCAGCAGCGCACAGGGCTCCTACAATGAGCAGTTCTTC
TRBJ2-2 TRBV7-8 . TRBD1 CASSFYRVDRGLGELFF TGTGCCAGCAGCTTTTATCGTGTTGACAGGGGGTTAGGGGAGCTGTTTTTT
TRBJ1-5 TRBV2 . TRBD1 CASRLDRANQPQHF TGTGCCAGCAGACTTGACAGGGCCAATCAGCCCCAGCATTTT
TRBJ2-3 TRBV30 . . CAWSLGSFGADTQYF TGTGCCTGGAGTCTGGGGAGCTTTGGTGCAGATACGCAGTATTTT
TRBJ2-1 TRBV7-3 . TRBD2 CASSLTSGQYNEQFF TGTGCCAGCAGCTTAACTAGCGGGCAATACAATGAGCAGTTCTTC
TRBJ2-1 TRBV11-3 . TRBD2 CASSLAGGPYNEQFF TGTGCCAGCAGCTTAGCGGGGGGGCCCTACAATGAGCAGTTCTTC
TRBJ1-1 TRBV4-2 . . CASSQVIQNMNTEAFF TGTGCCAGCAGCCAAGTTATCCAGAATATGAACACTGAAGCTTTCTTT
TRBJ2-1 TRBV25-1 . TRBD2 CASSTAGGLLENEQFF TGTGCCAGCAGTACGGCGGGAGGGCTTCTTGAAAATGAGCAGTTCTTC
TRBJ2-7 TRBV29-1 . TRBD2 CSVEAVSGSYEQYF TGCAGCGTTGAAGCTGTTAGCGGGAGCTACGAGCAGTACTTC
TRBJ1-1 TRBV7-2 . . CASSLHREATEAFF TGTGCCAGCAGCTTACACAGGGAAGCGACTGAAGCTTTCTTT
TRBJ2-3 TRBV5-1 once . CASRGGEGDADTQYF TGCGCCAGCCGCGGCGGGGAGGGGGACGCAGATACGCAGTATTTT
TRBJ1-4 TRBV5-1 . TRBD1 CASSPRTGNEKLFF TGCGCCAGCAGTCCACGGACAGGGAATGAAAAACTGTTTTTT
TRBJ2-5 TRBV6-5 . . CASSFRSVLPGETQYF TGTGCCAGCAGTTTCCGATCAGTCCTCCCAGGGGAGACCCAGTACTTC
TRBJ2-7 TRBV15 . TRBD1 CATSRDTGGEQYF TGTGCCACCAGCAGAGATACAGGGGGCGAGCAGTACTTC
TRBJ2-1 TRBV9 . TRBD2 CASSASGSSYNEQFF TGTGCCAGCAGCGCTAGCGGGAGCTCCTACAATGAGCAGTTCTTC
TRBJ2-7 TRBV10-1 medium-sized TRBD2 CASIGAGGPPYEQYF TGCGCCAGCATAGGAGCGGGAGGGCCCCCCTACGAGCAGTACTTC
TRBJ1-6 TRBV12-5 . . CASGLGASRSPLHF TGTGCTAGTGGTTTGGGGGCCTCGCGTTCACCCCTCCACTTT
TRBJ2-7 TRBV7-2 . . CASSFTGIREQYF TGTGCCAGCAGCTTTACAGGGATCCGCGAGCAGTACTTC
TRBJ2-7 TRBV2 . . CASRRDGSYEQYF TGTGCCAGCAGGCGGGACGGGTCCTACGAGCAGTACTTC
TRBJ2-1 TRBV5-6 . TRBD2 CASSLDAGGPYNEQFF TGTGCCAGCAGCTTGGATGCGGGAGGGCCTTACAATGAGCAGTTCTTC
TRBJ2-2 TRBV2 . . CASSLQGNTGELFF TGTGCCAGCAGTCTACAGGGTAACACCGGGGAGCTGTTTTTT
TRBJ2-7 TRBV7-3 few . CASSSSARSEQYF TGTGCCAGCAGCTCTAGCGCCCGCTCGGAGCAGTACTTC
TRBJ1-2 TRBV29-1 . . CSVAQGQDYGYTF TGCAGCGTTGCACAGGGACAAGACTATGGCTACACCTTC
TRBJ1-2 TRBV5-6 few . CASSLYPYGYTF TGTGCCAGCAGCTTGTATCCCTATGGCTACACCTTC